The 23 T cell receptor beta chains below all came from one sample that was sequenced in a study of persistence of HIV-infected CD4 T cells. Cells were stimulated with CMV-infected fibroblast lysates at about 10 ug/mL. Sorted nonresponding memory CD4+ T cells were CD40L-negative, CD69-negative, CD45RO-high. Sequencing used immunoSEQ version 4 in survey mode. Data came from immunoSEQ multiplex PCR; TCRdb stores just in-frame clones and leaves some out. The sample has more than 30,000 clones; around 80% are singletons. For these receptors, no antigen is known. The sequenced sample was CD4+ T cells sorted from PBMCs after approximately 19-hour stimulation, obtained from a patient who received antiretroviral therapy. Receptor source: an adult woman with HIV who was CMV-seropositive.

The rearrangement uses TRBV7-8 and TRBJ2-1, with 13 bases that match TRBD2. With 6 bases clipped from V and 4 bases from J, the junction kept 6 bases outside the gene matches. CDR1 is SGHVS, CDR2 FQNEAQ, per germline. This CDR3 is 16 amino acids long. The CDR3 spells CASSHRLAGGYNEQFF. The CDR3 DNA follows: TGTGCCAGCAGTCATCGACTAGCGGGGGGATACAATGAGCAGTTCTTC.

CDR3 loop: CAISGTENYGYTF. Here the CDR3 DNA reads TGTGCCATCAGTGGAACCGAAAACTATGGCTACACCTTC. The chain recombines TRBV10-3 with TRBJ1-2, with unresolved D. The CDR3 length is 13 residues. Germline V gene data show CDR1 as ENHRY and CDR2 as SYGVKD. V lost 4 bases and J lost 2, with 8 bases in between.

The rearrangement links TRBV19 to TRBJ1-1; TRBD1 agrees at 9 bases. This CDR3 is 15 amino acids long. Looked up from germline, CDR1 is LNHDA and CDR2 is SQIVND (reference sequence). V lost 4 bases, J lost 3 bases, and 6 bases stayed unmatched. The CDR3 DNA follows: TGTGCCAGTAGTACACACAGGGGGCATTACACTGAAGCTTTCTTT. As protein: CASSTHRGHYTEAFF.

The chain links TRBV6-5 to TRBJ1-2; 8 nucleotides match TRBD1. This CDR3 region has 15 residues. Germline V gene lookup returns CDR1 MNHEY and CDR2 SVGAGI. V trimming: 6 bases; J trimming: 3 bases; junction bases outside the gene matches: 9. The CDR3 DNA sequence: TGTGCCAGCAGACACTACAGGGGGGGCGACTATGGCTACACCTTC. Translation: CASRHYRGGDYGYTF.

This chain joins TRBV11-2 and TRBJ2-5; D call uncertain. CDR3 length: 12 residues. CDR1 is SGHAT, CDR2 FQNNGV, per germline. The V end lost 5 bases, the J end lost 6 bases, and 10 bases lay between the germline ends. The CDR3 loop is CASSLNWQTQYF. The CDR3 DNA reads as TGTGCCAGCAGCCTCAACTGGCAGACCCAGTACTTC. Looking up the rest from reference TRBV11-2 and TRBJ2-5 gives the full variable domain: EAGVAQSPRYKIIEKRQSVAFWCNPISGHATLYWYQQILGQGPKLLIQFQNNGVVDDSQLPKDRFSAERLKGVDSTLKIQPAKLEDSAVYLCASSLNWQTQYFGPGTRLLVL.

The chain uses TRBV28 and TRBJ1-1; D gene uncertain. Germline lookup yields CDR1 MDHEN and CDR2 SYDVKM. V lost 3 bases and J lost 4, with 6 bases in between. CDR3 size: 12 residues. CDR3 sequence: CASSLTRTEAFF. The CDR3 region has the DNA TGTGCCAGCAGTTTGACACGCACTGAAGCTTTCTTT.

This clone was seen only a few times. The gene calls are TRBV5-4 and TRBJ1-3, with 8 bases aligning to TRBD1. The length of the CDR3 is 15 residues. With V trimmed by 4 bases and J by 2 bases, 5 bases remained unmatched. Germline V gene data show CDR1 as SGHNT and CDR2 as YYREEE (reference sequence). The CDR3 loop is CASSLQGAAGNTIYF. The DNA of the CDR3 is TGTGCCAGCAGCCTGCAGGGGGCGGCTGGAAACACCATATATTTT.

The CDR3 DNA sequence: TGTGCCAGCAGTTACAGACAGGGGAAGAACACTGAAGCTTTCTTT. It codes for CASSYRQGKNTEAFF. V and J are TRBV6-5 and TRBJ1-1; 8 bases are a match to TRBD1. Trimming removed 2 bases from V and 1 base from J; junction bases left unmatched: 3. The germline V gene has CDR1 MNHEY and CDR2 SVGAGI. The CDR3 has 15 residues.

Remarks on this clone: Other DNA sequences within the sample encode an identical CDR3. This chain uses TRBV9 with TRBJ1-1; no definite D call. V lost 0 bases and J lost 3, with 6 bases in between. In germline, CDR1 is SGDLS, CDR2 YYNGEE. There are 13 residues in the CDR3. The CDR3 sequence: CASSVGGYTEAFF. As DNA, the CDR3 is TGTGCCAGCAGCGTAGGCGGTTACACTGAAGCTTTCTTT. The full variable domain, with the rest looked up from reference TRBV9 and TRBJ1-1, is DSGVTQTPKHLITATGQRVTLRCSPRSGDLSVYWYQQSLDQGLQFLIQYYNGEERAKGNILERFSAQQFPDLHSELNLSSLELGDSALYFCASSVGGYTEAFFGQGTRLTVV.

The chain recombines TRBV11-3 with TRBJ1-6; perhaps TRBD1 as D (6 bases). This CDR3 contains 15 residues. CDR1 SGHNT and CDR2 YENEEA come from the germline V gene. Between the trimmed V and J ends, which lost 1 base and 8 bases, there was a span of 12 bases. CDR3 bases: TGTGCCAGCAGCTTAGGGACAGACTTTTATTCACCCCTCCACTTT. Its translation is CASSLGTDFYSPLHF.

CDR3 sequence reads: CASSSESRGEKLFF. DNA of the CDR3: TGTGCCAGCAGCTCAGAATCGAGGGGTGAAAAACTGTTTTTT. The gene calls are TRBV7-2 and TRBJ1-4; the D gene is possibly TRBD1 (5 bases). V was trimmed by 4 bases and J by 7 bases, leaving 13 bases between them. From germline, CDR1 is SGHTA and CDR2 FQGNSA. The CDR3 loop spans 14 amino acids.

This chain links TRBV5-1 with TRBJ1-1; the D gene is possibly TRBD1 (6 bases). Trimming cost V 5 bases and J 3 bases, with 14 bases left between them. The length of the CDR3 is 14 residues. CDR1 is SGHRS and CDR2 is YFSETQ in the germline V gene. CDR3 bases: TGCGCCAGCAGAGGGGGAGCGAGTTACACTGAAGCTTTCTTT. Amino acids: CASRGGASYTEAFF.

The rearrangement links TRBV28 to TRBJ2-7; D gene uncertain. Looked up from germline, CDR1 is MDHEN and CDR2 is SYDVKM. The CDR3 totals 15 residues. Between the trimmed V and J ends, which lost 8 bases and 0 bases, there was a span of 17 bases. In DNA form, the CDR3 reads TGTGCCAGCCGTGGGGTAGGCAGACACTCCTACGAGCAGTACTTC. This encodes CASRGVGRHSYEQYF.

The chain has TRBV9 and TRBJ2-5, with TRBD1 matching over 7 bases. CDR1 and CDR2 (germline): SGDLS, YYNGEE. V was clipped by 3 bases and J by 1 base; unmatched bases: 3. This CDR3 is 14 amino acids long. DNA for the CDR3: TGTGCCAGCAGCGCCGGGACAGTCCAAGAGACCCAGTACTTC. Its protein is CASSAGTVQETQYF.

The chain employs TRBV7-9 and TRBJ2-3; 10 nucleotides match TRBD1. Trimming took 7 bases from V and 2 from J; bases not matched to a gene: 12. Germline V gene lookup returns CDR1 SEHNR and CDR2 FQNEAQ (reference sequence). The CDR3 runs to 17 residues. CDR3 nucleotides: TGTGCCAGCACCTTCGGCCTGACAGGGGGCTTCACAGATACGCAGTATTTT. Its protein is CASTFGLTGGFTDTQYF. Combining the CDR3 with reference TRBV7-9 and TRBJ2-3 gives the whole variable domain DTGVSQNPRHKITKRGQNVTFRCDPISEHNRLYWYRQTLGQGPEFLTYFQNEAQLEKSRLLSDRFSAERPKGSFSTLEIQRTEQGDSAMYLCASTFGLTGGFTDTQYFGPGTRLTVL.

The CDR3 DNA is TGTGCCAGCAGCGTAGGAATTGGGGGTGGCCAAGAGACCCAGTACTTC. Protein product: CASSVGIGGGQETQYF. The genes are TRBV9 and TRBJ2-5; either TRBD1 or TRBD2 may fit D (5 bases each). The CDR3 is made up of 16 amino acids. Germline V gives CDR1 SGDLS, CDR2 YYNGEE. Between the trimmed V and J ends, which lost 0 bases and 1 base, there was a span of 13 bases.

The chain carries TRBV12-3 or TRBV12-4 and TRBJ2-7; D remains ambiguous. Trimming shortened V by 2 bases and J by 0 bases, and 5 bases separated the two germline ends. This CDR3 comprises 13 residues. CDR3 region: CASSLKSSYEQYF. The CDR3 bases are TGTGCCAGCAGTTTAAAGAGCTCCTACGAGCAGTACTTC.

The chain uses TRBV10-1 and TRBJ2-7; maybe TRBD1 (5 bases). The CDR3 has 19 residues. V dropped 0 bases and J dropped 2 bases, with 23 bases sitting between them. Germline V gene data show CDR1 as WNHNN and CDR2 as SYGVQD (reference sequence). CDR3 in amino acids: CASSESTNRGSYKAYEQYF. The CDR3 DNA reads as TGCGCCAGCAGTGAGTCGACGAATAGGGGAAGTTACAAGGCCTACGAGCAGTACTTC.

This chain joins TRBV4-3 and TRBJ2-5, with D hard to call. CDR3 size: 15 residues. Germline V gene sequence: CDR1 LGHNA, CDR2 YSLEER. The ends were cut back, 1 base at V and 4 bases at J, with 13 bases in the middle. Written as DNA, the CDR3 is TGCGCCAGCAGCCAAGGGCTGGCAATTGGAGAGACCCAGTACTTC. It encodes CASSQGLAIGETQYF.

The rearrangement links TRBV29-1 to TRBJ2-3; TRBD2 matches at 11 bases. Germline trimming cut 6 bases from V and 0 bases from J; bases unmatched to any gene: 11. CDR1 and CDR2 from the germline V gene are SQVTM and ANQGSEA. This CDR3 spans 17 amino acids. CDR3 sequence reads: CSVPRPSGGYSTDTQYF. The CDR3 DNA reads TGCAGCGTCCCCCGGCCTAGCGGGGGGTATAGCACAGATACGCAGTATTTT.

The J gene is TRBJ2-7, the V gene TRBV7-6; the D is unclear. The germline V and J ends were trimmed by 5 bases and 3 bases, with 11 bases remaining between them. The CDR3 is 13 amino acids. CDR1 is SGHVS and CDR2 is FNYEAQ in the germline V gene. The CDR3 here is CASSRTPNYEQYF. CDR3 in DNA: TGTGCCAGCAGCCGAACTCCTAACTACGAGCAGTACTTC.

V gene TRBV19 combines with J gene TRBJ2-7; 7 nucleotides align to TRBD1. This CDR3 is 15 amino acids long. V lost 1 base, J lost 4 bases, and 7 bases stayed unmatched. Looked up from germline, CDR1 is LNHDA and CDR2 is SQIVND (reference sequence). The CDR3 spells CASSIGQGWIYEQYF. The CDR3 region has the DNA TGTGCCAGTAGTATAGGACAGGGATGGATTTACGAGCAGTACTTC.

This clone appeared once. This CDR3 is CATSDPGQGGNYGYTF. CDR3 bases: TGTGCCACCAGTGACCCCGGACAGGGGGGGAACTATGGCTACACCTTC. The rearrangement joins TRBV24-1 to TRBJ1-2; TRBD1 matches 10 bases. The V gene end was trimmed by 4 bases and the J gene end by 2 bases; junction bases not matched to a gene: 6. Germline CDR1 reads KGHDR; CDR2 reads SFDVKD. CDR3 length: 16 amino acids.